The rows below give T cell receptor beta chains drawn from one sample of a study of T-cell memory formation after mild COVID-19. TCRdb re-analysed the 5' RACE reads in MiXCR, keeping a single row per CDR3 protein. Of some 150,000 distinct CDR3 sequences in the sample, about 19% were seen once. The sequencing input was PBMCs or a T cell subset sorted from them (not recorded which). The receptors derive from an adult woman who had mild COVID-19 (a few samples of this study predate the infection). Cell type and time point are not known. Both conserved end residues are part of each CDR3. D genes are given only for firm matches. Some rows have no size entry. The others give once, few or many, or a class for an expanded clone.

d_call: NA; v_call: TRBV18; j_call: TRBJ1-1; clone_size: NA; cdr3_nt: TGTGCCAGCTCACCTACAGTCGGGGGTGGAATGAACACTGAAGCTTTCTTT; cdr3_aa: CASSPTVGGGMNTEAFF
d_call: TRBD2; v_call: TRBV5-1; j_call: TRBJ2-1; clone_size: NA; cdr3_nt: TGCGCCAGCAGCTTGGGGAGCGGGAGGGCCGGTGAGCAGTTCTTC; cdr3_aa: CASSLGSGRAGEQFF
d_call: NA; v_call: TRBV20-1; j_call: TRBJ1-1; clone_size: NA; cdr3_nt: TGCAGTGCTAGAGATTCAGGGAACACTGAAGCTTTCTTT; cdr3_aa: CSARDSGNTEAFF
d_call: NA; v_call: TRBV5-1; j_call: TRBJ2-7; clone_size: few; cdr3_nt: TGCGCCAGCAGCGGGAGGGACAGCAATTTCTACGAGCAGTACTTC; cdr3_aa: CASSGRDSNFYEQYF
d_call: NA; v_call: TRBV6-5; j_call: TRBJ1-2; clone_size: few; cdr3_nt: TGTGCCAGCAGTTACTCGGCACTCTATGGCTACACCTTC; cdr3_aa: CASSYSALYGYTF
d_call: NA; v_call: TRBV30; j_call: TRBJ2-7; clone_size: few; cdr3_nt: TGTGCCTGGAGGACAGCCTACGAGCAGTACTTC; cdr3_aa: CAWRTAYEQYF
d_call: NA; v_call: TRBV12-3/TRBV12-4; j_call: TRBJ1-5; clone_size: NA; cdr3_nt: TGTGCCAGCAGTATTGAAAGGACCCGACCCCAGCATTTT; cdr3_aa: CASSIERTRPQHF
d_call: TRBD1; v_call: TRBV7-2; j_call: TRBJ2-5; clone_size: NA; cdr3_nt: TGTGCCAGCAGCTCCCAGACAGGGACGGGGGAGACCCAGTACTTC; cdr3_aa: CASSSQTGTGETQYF
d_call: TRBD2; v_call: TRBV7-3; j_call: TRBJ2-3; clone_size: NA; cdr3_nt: TGTGCCAGCAGCTTAGTAGCGGGGGGGCCGAAAGATACGCAGTATTTT; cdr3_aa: CASSLVAGGPKDTQYF
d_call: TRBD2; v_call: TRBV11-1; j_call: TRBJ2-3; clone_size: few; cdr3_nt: TGTGCCAGCAGCTTAACTAGCGACTACACAGATACGCAGTATTTT; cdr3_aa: CASSLTSDYTDTQYF
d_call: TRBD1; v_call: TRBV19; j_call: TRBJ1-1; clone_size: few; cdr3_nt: TGTGCCAGCCGGGACAGCCTCCACACTGAAGCTTTCTTT; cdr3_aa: CASRDSLHTEAFF